Each of the 14 T cell receptor beta chains below was sequenced from the same sample in a study of T cells in Graves' hyperthyroidism and ophthalmopathy. Amplification targeted TCR beta CDR3 regions from RNA transcripts. HTBI primers were the set used in a first-round RT-PCR of the TCR CDR3. TCRdb itself ran the multiplex PCR reads through MiXCR, one entry per CDR3 protein. The repertoire holds some 510,000 distinct CDR3 sequences, with about 20% as singletons. Sequenced: blood. These receptors originate from a young man with Graves' hyperthyroidism.

The table lists this clonotype with many counts. This chain uses TRBV6-5 with TRBJ2-5, with 7 bases lining up with TRBD2. Germline V lookup: CDR1 MNHEY, CDR2 SVGAGI. Germline trimming cut 3 bases from V and 2 bases from J; bases unmatched to any gene: 6. CDR3 size: 15 residues. CDR3 amino acids: CASSYRERGQETQYF. The CDR3 DNA is TGTGCCAGCAGTTATCGGGAGCGGGGTCAAGAGACCCAGTACTTC.

The V and J genes are TRBV6-5 and TRBJ2-5; D uncertain. Germline CDR1 MNHEY, CDR2 SVGAGI. The CDR3 runs 14 residues. Trimming took off 2 bases at V and 4 bases at J, with 11 bases between the two ends. For the CDR3, the DNA is TGTGCCAGCAGTTACCTGAGTTTCGGAGAGACCCAGTACTTC. The encoded protein is CASSYLSFGETQYF.

This clonotype was observed many times. The chain recombines TRBV11-2 with TRBJ2-5; D gene unclear. Germline CDR1 and CDR2: SGHAT and FQNNGV. V was clipped by 6 bases and J by 4 bases, with 12 bases between them. The CDR3 consists of 13 residues. CDR3 DNA: TGTGCCAGCAGTCTTCTCGCCCCAGAGACCCAGTACTTC. It yields the protein CASSLLAPETQYF.

This clonotype came up many times. The chain couples TRBV28 to TRBJ2-7; D uncertain. This CDR3 has 15 amino acids. Germline V CDR1 and CDR2: MDHEN, SYDVKM. The V end was cut by 2 bases, the J end by 3 bases, with 14 bases between. In DNA form, the CDR3 reads TGTGCCAGCAGTTTAAGGTTCCTTGCACACTACGAGCAGTACTTC. The encoded protein is CASSLRFLAHYEQYF.

The rearrangement joins TRBV4-1 to TRBJ2-3, with TRBD1 as a possible D gene (5 bases). The CDR3 extends over 15 amino acids. Germline CDR1 and CDR2: MGHRA and YSYEKL. The germline V and J ends were trimmed by 0 bases and 3 bases, with 10 bases remaining between them. The CDR3, as DNA: TGCGCCAGCAGCCAAGAGCACAGGAGAACAGATACGCAGTATTTT. Protein sequence: CASSQEHRRTDTQYF.

This clonotype was seen at least ten times. The V gene is TRBV30, the J gene TRBJ1-5; TRBD1 agrees at 9 bases. Germline-derived CDR1 and CDR2 are GTSNPN and SVGIG (reference sequence). Unmatched junction bases numbered 4, after V lost 3 bases and J lost 7 bases. The CDR3 runs 13 residues. The CDR3 loop reads CAWRDRGDQPQHF. The CDR3 DNA follows: TGTGCCTGGAGGGACAGGGGTGACCAGCCCCAGCATTTT.

This clonotype showed up many times. This rearrangement joins TRBV19 to TRBJ1-5; no firm D call. This CDR3 region has 12 residues. Looked up from germline, CDR1 is LNHDA and CDR2 is SQIVND (reference sequence). The V end lost 2 bases, the J end lost 6 bases, and 5 bases lay between the germline ends. CDR3 DNA sequence: TGTGCCAGTAGTATACCCCCTCAGCCCCAGCATTTT. Protein: CASSIPPQPQHF.

This clonotype was found many times. The rearrangement links TRBV5-1 to TRBJ2-2; D is perhaps TRBD2 (7 bases). V lost 3 bases, J lost 4 bases, and 13 bases lay in between. Germline loops: CDR1 SGHRS, CDR2 YFSETQ. This CDR3 has 15 amino acids. CDR3 sequence: CASSWGGQVTGELFF. DNA for the CDR3: TGCGCCAGCAGCTGGGGGGGACAAGTCACCGGGGAGCTGTTTTTT.

The V gene is TRBV20-1, the J gene TRBJ2-7; no clear D gene. V lost 3 bases and J lost 4, with 7 bases in between. Germline V gene data show CDR1 as DFQATT and CDR2 as SNEGSKA (reference sequence). CDR3 length: 11 amino acids. In nucleotides, the CDR3 is TGCAGTGCTAGGCTCTCTTACGAGCAGTACTTC. Translation gives CSARLSYEQYF.

This clonotype was seen at least ten times. The chain couples TRBV27 to TRBJ2-5; 8 bases fit TRBD1. The germline gives CDR1 MNHEY, CDR2 SMNVEV (reference sequence). V dropped 5 bases and J dropped 5; count of bases not matched to a gene: 10. This CDR3 has 15 amino acids. Here the CDR3 DNA reads TGTGCCAGCAGTGGCCCGACAGGGGCTCGGGAGACCCAGTACTTC. This encodes CASSGPTGARETQYF.

CDR3 residues: CASSDLGTGNTIYF. Here the CDR3 DNA reads TGCGCCAGCAGCGACCTGGGGACTGGAAACACCATATATTTT. V and J are TRBV5-1 and TRBJ1-3; no clear D gene. Germline lookup yields CDR1 SGHRS and CDR2 YFSETQ. CDR3 length: 14 residues. V was trimmed by 4 bases and J by 2 bases, leaving 10 bases between them.

This chain connects TRBV7-9 to TRBJ2-1, with D possibly matching TRBD1 (5 bases). The CDR3 is 16 amino acids. V gave up 5 bases and J gave up 1 base, with 15 bases separating them. Germline V gene lookup returns CDR1 SEHNR and CDR2 FQNEAQ (reference sequence). CDR3 amino acids: CASSPVAGLSYNEQFF. In DNA, the CDR3 is TGTGCCAGCAGCCCCGTGGCAGGGCTTTCCTACAATGAGCAGTTCTTC.

This clonotype was seen ten or more times. The V and J genes are TRBV14 and TRBJ2-7; 7 bases align to TRBD2. The germline CDR1 and CDR2 sequences are SGHDN and FVKESK. V was clipped by 8 bases and J by 5 bases; unmatched bases: 12. This CDR3 has 14 residues. The CDR3 DNA reads TGTGCCAGCCACCCGGACGGGAGGAGGAACGAGCAGTACTTC. It is translated as CASHPDGRRNEQYF.

About this clonotype itself: This may come from a read error, since a much larger clone is one base off. The V and J genes are TRBV19 and TRBJ1-5; D gene unclear. Trimming removed 3 bases at V and 1 base at J, with 4 bases between. This CDR3 has 13 amino acids. The germline gives CDR1 LNHDA, CDR2 SQIVND (reference sequence). In DNA, the CDR3 is TGTGCCAGTAGTATGTGCAGCAATCAGCCCCAGCATTTT. It specifies CASSMCSNQPQHF.